A selection of T cell receptor beta chains follows, all from one sample in a study of blood T cells in healthy people across ages. TCRdb re-called the 5' RACE reads through MiXCR, storing one row per CDR3 protein. The data contain 550,000 to 600,000 distinct CDR3 sequences, roughly 48% of them seen just once; the ten biggest clones take up under 30%. Sequenced material: blood. These TCRs come from an older man in good health. Both conserved end residues are part of each CDR3. Each record gives: J gene, clone size, D gene, V gene, CDR3 protein, CDR3 DNA. The D gene is left open where the match is weak. Part of the rows lack a size; the others show once, few, many or a class for expanded clones.

j_call: TRBJ1-6; clone_size: few; d_call: TRBD1; v_call: TRBV28; cdr3_aa: CASLKPRKGQSYNSPLHF; cdr3_nt: TGTGCCAGCCTAAAGCCTAGAAAGGGACAGAGCTATAATTCACCCCTCCACTTT
j_call: TRBJ2-1; clone_size: NA; d_call: NA; v_call: TRBV3-1; cdr3_aa: CASSYAQGEQFF; cdr3_nt: TGTGCCAGCAGCTACGCCCAGGGTGAGCAGTTCTTC
j_call: TRBJ2-5; clone_size: NA; d_call: NA; v_call: TRBV27; cdr3_aa: CASSSRLRETQYF; cdr3_nt: TGTGCCAGCAGTTCCCGACTAAGAGAGACCCAGTACTTC
j_call: TRBJ2-1; clone_size: few; d_call: NA; v_call: TRBV27; cdr3_aa: CASSLMGGGTFGEQFF; cdr3_nt: TGTGCCAGCAGTTTAATGGGGGGCGGCACATTCGGTGAGCAGTTCTTC
j_call: TRBJ1-1; clone_size: NA; d_call: NA; v_call: TRBV5-1; cdr3_aa: CASSLGGGPNTEAFF; cdr3_nt: TGCGCCAGCAGCTTGGGTGGGGGTCCGAACACTGAAGCTTTCTTT
j_call: TRBJ1-2; clone_size: NA; d_call: NA; v_call: TRBV7-3; cdr3_aa: CASSLQGEDLYGYTF; cdr3_nt: TGTGCCAGCAGCTTACAGGGCGAGGACCTATATGGCTACACCTTC
j_call: TRBJ2-1; clone_size: NA; d_call: TRBD2; v_call: TRBV6-5; cdr3_aa: CASSYLAGGGEQFF; cdr3_nt: TGTGCCAGCAGTTACCTAGCGGGAGGCGGTGAGCAGTTCTTC
j_call: TRBJ1-2; clone_size: few; d_call: NA; v_call: TRBV20-1; cdr3_aa: CSPIGAPQLANYGYTF; cdr3_nt: TGCAGTCCCATCGGTGCGCCGCAGTTAGCTAACTATGGCTACACCTTC
j_call: TRBJ2-7; clone_size: few; d_call: TRBD1; v_call: TRBV5-1; cdr3_aa: CASRKFPGTGDYEQYF; cdr3_nt: TGCGCCAGCAGAAAATTTCCCGGGACAGGAGATTACGAGCAGTACTTC
j_call: TRBJ1-1; clone_size: NA; d_call: TRBD1; v_call: TRBV6-6; cdr3_aa: CASSYPPQGGNTEAFF; cdr3_nt: TGTGCCAGCAGTTACCCTCCCCAGGGGGGGAACACTGAAGCTTTCTTT
j_call: TRBJ2-7; clone_size: NA; d_call: TRBD2; v_call: TRBV20-1; cdr3_aa: CSARAGGAGDYEQYF; cdr3_nt: TGCAGTGCTAGAGCTGGAGGGGCGGGAGACTACGAGCAGTACTTC
j_call: TRBJ1-2; clone_size: few; d_call: TRBD1; v_call: TRBV12-3/TRBV12-4; cdr3_aa: CASTQGGGGYGYTF; cdr3_nt: TGTGCCAGCACTCAGGGGGGGGGAGGCTATGGCTACACCTTC
j_call: TRBJ1-1; clone_size: NA; d_call: TRBD1; v_call: TRBV6-6; cdr3_aa: CASSRGGQGPEAFF; cdr3_nt: TGTGCCAGCAGCCGCGGCGGACAGGGGCCTGAAGCTTTCTTT
j_call: TRBJ2-5; clone_size: NA; d_call: NA; v_call: TRBV5-5; cdr3_aa: CASSRDLSQETQYF; cdr3_nt: TGTGCCAGCAGCCGGGACCTTTCCCAAGAGACCCAGTACTTC
j_call: TRBJ1-5; clone_size: once; d_call: NA; v_call: TRBV6-1; cdr3_aa: CASSEVRRAGNQPQHF; cdr3_nt: TGTGCCAGCAGTGAAGTACGGCGGGCTGGCAATCAGCCCCAGCATTTT
j_call: TRBJ2-3; clone_size: many; d_call: TRBD1; v_call: TRBV11-2; cdr3_aa: CASSLNDRGFSVGDTQYF; cdr3_nt: TGTGCCAGCAGCTTAAACGACAGGGGGTTTTCGGTGGGAGATACGCAGTATTTT
j_call: TRBJ1-1; clone_size: NA; d_call: TRBD1; v_call: TRBV5-1; cdr3_aa: CASSLGTGAADTEAFF; cdr3_nt: TGCGCCAGCAGCTTGGGGACAGGGGCAGCGGACACTGAAGCTTTCTTT
j_call: TRBJ2-5; clone_size: NA; d_call: NA; v_call: TRBV29-1; cdr3_aa: CSVGETPETQYF; cdr3_nt: TGCAGCGTTGGCGAGACACCGGAGACCCAGTACTTC
j_call: TRBJ2-3; clone_size: NA; d_call: TRBD2; v_call: TRBV5-1; cdr3_aa: CASTTGTSGRTGTDTQYF; cdr3_nt: TGCGCCAGTACCACCGGGACTAGCGGGAGGACGGGCACAGATACGCAGTATTTT
j_call: TRBJ2-3; clone_size: few; d_call: NA; v_call: TRBV27; cdr3_aa: CASSGQGTITDTQYF; cdr3_nt: TGTGCCAGCAGTGGCCAGGGGACTATCACAGATACGCAGTATTTT
j_call: TRBJ1-2; clone_size: NA; d_call: NA; v_call: TRBV20-1; cdr3_aa: CSAPAGNYGYTF; cdr3_nt: TGCAGTGCCCCGGCAGGGAACTATGGCTACACCTTC
j_call: TRBJ1-1; clone_size: few; d_call: NA; v_call: TRBV6-6; cdr3_aa: CASRNTGTNTEAFF; cdr3_nt: TGTGCCAGCAGGAATACAGGAACCAACACTGAAGCTTTCTTT
j_call: TRBJ2-2; clone_size: NA; d_call: TRBD2; v_call: TRBV5-1; cdr3_aa: CASSLARGGAVIGELFF; cdr3_nt: TGCGCCAGCAGCTTGGCCCGCGGGGGGGCCGTTATCGGGGAGCTGTTTTTT
j_call: TRBJ2-1; clone_size: few; d_call: TRBD2; v_call: TRBV7-2; cdr3_aa: CASSSKAIAGPNNEQFF; cdr3_nt: TGTGCCAGCAGCTCCAAAGCGATAGCGGGGCCTAACAATGAGCAGTTCTTC
j_call: TRBJ2-5; clone_size: few; d_call: NA; v_call: TRBV10-3; cdr3_aa: CATNGGKGEQYF; cdr3_nt: TGTGCCACAAACGGGGGGAAGGGGGAGCAGTACTTC
j_call: TRBJ2-4; clone_size: NA; d_call: NA; v_call: TRBV7-9; cdr3_aa: CASSFREGGSVDIQYF; cdr3_nt: TGTGCCAGCAGCTTTAGGGAAGGGGGGAGCGTGGACATTCAGTACTTC
j_call: TRBJ2-1; clone_size: few; d_call: TRBD2; v_call: TRBV29-1; cdr3_aa: CSVPRTSGRIYNEQFF; cdr3_nt: TGCAGCGTTCCCCGGACTAGCGGGAGGATATACAATGAGCAGTTCTTC
j_call: TRBJ2-7; clone_size: few; d_call: NA; v_call: TRBV15; cdr3_aa: CATSRASGSSYEQYF; cdr3_nt: TGTGCCACCAGCAGAGCCAGCGGGTCCTCCTACGAGCAGTACTTC